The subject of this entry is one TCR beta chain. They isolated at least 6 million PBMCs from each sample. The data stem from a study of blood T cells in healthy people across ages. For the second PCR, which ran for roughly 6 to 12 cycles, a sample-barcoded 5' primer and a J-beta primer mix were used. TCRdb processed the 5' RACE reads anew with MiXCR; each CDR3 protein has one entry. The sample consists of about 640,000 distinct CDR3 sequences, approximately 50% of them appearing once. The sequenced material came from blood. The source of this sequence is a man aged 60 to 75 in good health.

The CDR3 DNA is TGTGCCAGCTCACCACGTGATTTGGGGCAAGAGACCCAGTACTTC. Its protein product is CASSPRDLGQETQYF. This chain links TRBV18 with TRBJ2-5, with D unresolved. The CDR3 covers 15 residues. CDR1 is KGHSH and CDR2 is LQKENI in the germline V gene. V was shortened by 1 base and J by 2 bases, with 11 bases between the two germline ends. The full variable domain, with the rest looked up from reference TRBV18 and TRBJ2-5, is NAGVMQNPRHLVRRRGQEARLRCSPMKGHSHVYWYRQLPEEGLKFMVYLQKENIIDESGMPKERFSAEFPKEGPSILRIQQVVRGDSAAYFCASSPRDLGQETQYFGPGTRLLVL.